This record concerns one T cell receptor beta chain sequence. This clone was observed a single time. Its antigen has not been determined. Base-call qualities are not available, and no considerably larger clone is one nucleotide away. The CDR3 regions of human TCRbeta chains were analyzed by immunosequencing. As for the original processing: Repertoire TCRs were matched against a reference library of SARS-CoV-2-specific TCRs generated with the MIRA antigen-specificity platform. Breadth meant the fraction of unique TCRs that were SARS-CoV-2-associated, whereas depth meant the fraction of total T cells that were SARS-CoV-2-associated. Using the MIRA data, each spike-specific TCR was mapped to the spike region that the TCR reacts to and placed in a CD4 or CD8 class. Log10-transformed breadth and depth values were compared by one-way ANOVA with Sidak's multiple comparisons tests. What TCRdb holds here is the immuneACCESS table cut down to in-frame rearrangements. Part of the clones is not present; checked against another copy, under half of the missing clones reflect an unresolved V gene, and the others are unexplained. V and J calls and clone size are as listed in that table; D and trimming were resolved from the DNA. Here the sample has about 84,000 clones; approximately 83% occur a single time. In total, the top ten clones hold 9% to 13% of the sample.

Explained via the paper, the time point label denotes: about 28 days (+/-7) after the second vaccine dose. AZD1222 recipients with second doses at about 4 weeks or about 12 weeks were pooled, because spike-specific TCR depth and breadth did not differ between schedules. The vaccinee samples were drawn from two UK trials, COV001 and COV002, one of which was a single-blind randomized controlled phase 2/3 trial testing AZD1222 (ChAdOx1 nCoV-19) in healthy adults. For TCRbeta chain sequencing, PBMC samples from trial participants were taken at day 0 and at day 28 after the second dose. This record belongs to a study of T cell responses to AZD1222 COVID-19 vaccine (dated by TCRdb to the early 2020s). Concerning the study at large: A total of over 230 trial participants underwent TCR sequencing, of whom nearly 210 received two doses of AZD1222 and 26 received two doses of the MenACWY control vaccine. Trial participants were enrolled by age into 18-55, 56-69 and 70-plus year subgroups, with approximately 160, 26 and 62 TCR-sequenced participants respectively.

Trimming takes 8 bases from V and 7 bases from J, and the germline ends sit 9 bases apart. Sequences MNHEY (CDR1) and SVGAGI (CDR2) are obtained from the germline V gene. Taken from cysteine to phenylalanine, the CDR3 has 12 residues. Only the CDR3 DNA is retained, 36 bases long and in frame from the first base. Results the study describes overall, beyond this receptor: Reportedly, almost half of the unique spike-specific TCRs recognized epitopes lying outside the regions that are mutated in the B.1.351 and B.1.1.7 variants. Participants were mostly white British, with more females than males. The authors suggested clonal diversity may have been underestimated. After two AZD1222 doses, both the breadth and the depth of spike-specific TCRs were significantly higher than at day 0 and than in MenACWY recipients. CD4 TCRs associated with the vaccine covered the entire spike protein, and the dominant responses were in regions 160-218 and 743-854. Because no day 14 peak-response samples were available, the repertoires could be characterized only after the peak T cell response. Conclusions about previously exposed vaccinees are limited, since just five or six AZD1222 recipients were seropositive for SARS-CoV-2 at baseline. In the small 56-69-year group, the increase in depth fell short of significance, most likely because of low power.

The TCR comes from an adult who received the AZD1222 COVID-19 vaccine. This sample comprised peripheral blood, obtained 28 days after the second AZD1222 dose. In this chain, TRBV6-5 is recombined with TRBJ1-6; TRBD1 might be the D gene, on 5 matching bases. The DNA sequence reads TGTGCCAGCCTGAAGGGGAATTCACCCCTCCACTTT. Its protein product is CASLKGNSPLHF.